A selection of T cell receptor beta chains follows, all from one sample in a study of pediatric ulcerative colitis. The table came from immunoSEQ multiplex PCR; TCRdb's copy has only in-frame clones and leaves some out. The sample records roughly 10,000 clones, about 87% being singletons. The specimen was blood. All receptors derive from a girl aged 10-17 years with moderate ulcerative colitis. CDR3s include the opening cysteine and the closing phenylalanine or tryptophan. A D gene is named only where the DNA matches it firmly. Expanded clones are given a class, and other clones once, few, many or no size at all.

j_call clone_size v_call d_call cdr3_aa cdr3_nt
TRBJ2-2 . TRBV28 . CASSTTGIGELFF TGTGCCAGCAGTACTACAGGGATCGGGGAGCTGTTTTTT
TRBJ2-3 . TRBV6-5 . CASSYSNGDTQYF TGTGCCAGCAGTTACTCGAATGGAGATACGCAGTATTTT
TRBJ2-3 . TRBV10-2 . CASESGVSITDTQYF TGCGCCAGCGAATCAGGCGTCAGCATCACAGATACGCAGTATTTT
TRBJ2-1 . TRBV28 . CASRPPGDPQFF TGTGCCAGCAGACCCCCCGGGGATCCACAGTTCTTC
TRBJ2-7 . TRBV11-2 . CASSPAGRGTYEQYF TGTGCCAGCAGCCCTGCCGGCAGAGGAACCTACGAGCAGTACTTC
TRBJ1-1 . TRBV19 TRBD1 CASRIGQGLNTEAFF TGCGCCAGTAGGATCGGACAGGGGTTGAACACTGAAGCTTTCTTT
TRBJ1-4 few TRBV4-1 TRBD1 CASRLTGGTNEKLFF TGCGCCAGCAGACTGACAGGGGGCACTAATGAAAAACTGTTTTTT
TRBJ2-7 . TRBV28 TRBD2 CASSPGAGGAYEQYF TGTGCCAGCAGTCCTGGGGCGGGAGGCGCCTACGAGCAGTACTTC
TRBJ1-3 . TRBV9 . CASSVVGAPGNTIYF TGTGCCAGCAGCGTAGTGGGGGCGCCCGGAAACACCATATATTTT
TRBJ1-2 . TRBV2 . CANSTRDTNYGYTF TGTGCCAACTCTACCCGGGACACCAACTATGGCTACACCTTC
TRBJ2-7 once TRBV11-2 . CASSSRGSRAEPYEQYF TGTGCCAGCAGCTCCCGTGGCTCCAGGGCCGAGCCCTACGAGCAGTACTTC
TRBJ1-1 . TRBV7-2 . CASSLEPGVGEAFF TGTGCCAGCAGCTTAGAACCGGGGGTGGGTGAAGCTTTCTTT
TRBJ1-4 once TRBV14 TRBD1 CASSRWTGGSANEKLFF TGTGCCAGCAGCCGCTGGACAGGCGGGTCAGCGAATGAAAAACTGTTTTTT
TRBJ2-2 . TRBV9 TRBD1 CASSLTTGGGTGELFF TGTGCCAGCAGCCTTACGACAGGGGGTGGCACCGGGGAGCTGTTTTTT
TRBJ1-2 . TRBV5-6 . CASSLGYGWDSYGYTF TGTGCCAGCAGCCTGGGGTACGGATGGGATAGCTATGGCTACACCTTC
TRBJ1-6 . TRBV5-1 . CASSQPRTPLHF TGCGCCAGCAGCCAGCCCCGGACACCCCTCCACTTT
TRBJ1-2 . TRBV10-2 TRBD1 CASAQGAFSGGYTF TGCGCCAGCGCTCAGGGGGCTTTTTCAGGCGGCTACACCTTC
TRBJ1-1 . TRBV6-1 . CASSEQGLNTEAFF TGTGCCAGCAGTGAACAGGGGTTGAACACTGAAGCTTTCTTT
TRBJ2-2 . TRBV18 TRBD1 CASSPVPGQGATGELFF TGTGCCAGCTCACCCGTCCCGGGACAGGGGGCAACCGGGGAGCTGTTTTTT
TRBJ1-3 . TRBV10-3 . CAISARLTGPNSGNTIYF TGTGCCATCAGTGCTCGGCTGACAGGACCTAACTCTGGAAACACCATATATTTT
TRBJ1-2 . TRBV7-9 TRBD1 CASSMSTPGGDYGYTF TGTGCCAGCAGCATGTCCACCCCAGGGGGCGACTATGGCTACACCTTC
TRBJ1-1 . TRBV15 TRBD1 CATSRVTGTEAFF TGTGCCACCAGCAGAGTGACAGGGACTGAAGCTTTCTTT
TRBJ1-3 . TRBV9 . CASSVTTGNTIYF TGTGCCAGCAGCGTAACAACTGGAAACACCATATATTTT
TRBJ2-7 . TRBV7-9 TRBD1 CASSFQPGQRPYEQYF TGTGCCAGCAGCTTCCAGCCGGGACAGAGACCCTACGAGCAGTACTTC
TRBJ1-3 few TRBV18 . CASSPSGFGNTIYF TGTGCCAGCTCACCATCAGGGTTTGGAAACACCATATATTTT